The rows below give T cell receptor beta chains drawn from one sample of a study of T cells in Graves' hyperthyroidism and ophthalmopathy. Using its own MiXCR run on the multiplex PCR reads, TCRdb lists one record per CDR3 protein. The table shows over 450,000 distinct CDR3 sequences, with 15% to 20% occurring only once. Material: blood. The receptors were sampled from a woman aged 18-29 years with Graves' ophthalmopathy. The conserved cysteine and the conserved F or W are not part of the CDR3 here.

j_gene | v_gene | CDR3aa
TRBJ2-1 | TRBV5-1 | ASSRQGLAGGYSYNEQF
TRBJ2-7 | TRBV18 | ASSPRRGGPEQY
TRBJ2-7 | TRBV27 | ASSGSGTSGYEQY
TRBJ2-3 | TRBV4-3 | ASSQDTGGGTDTQY
TRBJ1-1 | TRBV19 | ASSPQGGIAEAF
TRBJ2-2 | TRBV28 | ASSFYSTATIGELF
TRBJ1-2 | TRBV11-2 | ASSLGRDGYT
TRBJ2-1 | TRBV11-2 | ASSQPLGTGYNEQF
TRBJ1-1 | TRBV2 | ASLLNAGTEAF
TRBJ1-2 | TRBV9 | ASSVARDRDLSNYGYT
TRBJ1-2 | TRBV27 | ASSLGRGLDGYT
TRBJ2-7 | TRBV4-1 | ASSQEAPRATYEQY
TRBJ1-2 | TRBV10-3 | AAGTGLANYGYT
TRBJ2-1 | TRBV5-6 | ASRGATGSSRSTSVHNEQF
TRBJ1-3 | TRBV5-1 | ASSLDRSGNTIY
TRBJ2-7 | TRBV10-2 | ASSLTSGGFDEQY
TRBJ1-1 | TRBV27 | ASSSRITEAF
TRBJ2-5 | TRBV9 | ASSPGTGGLETQY
TRBJ1-4 | TRBV7-9 | ASSVAVRGEKLF
TRBJ2-3 | TRBV4-3 | ASSQAWQLTDTRY
TRBJ2-7 | TRBV30 | AWSDENLDEQY
TRBJ1-6 | TRBV5-4 | ASSRGSSSPLH
TRBJ2-7 | TRBV27 | ASSPGNYIYEQY
TRBJ1-2 | TRBV2 | ASDQEQIYGYT
TRBJ1-2 | TRBV27 | ASSLSKNYGYT
TRBJ2-1 | TRBV6-2/TRBV6-3 | ASSYSIGWGPLF
TRBJ2-7 | TRBV24-1 | ATSDHPRGGTYEQY
TRBJ1-1 | TRBV20-1 | SASSGRSNTEAF
TRBJ2-7 | TRBV4-1 | ASSQDWRGGYEQY
TRBJ1-1 | TRBV13 | ASSLHSGVTAF
TRBJ1-2 | TRBV30 | AWSPTGFSGYT
TRBJ1-1 | TRBV7-8 | ASSLAGGQAF
TRBJ2-7 | TRBV27 | ASSRKGQKYSYEQY
TRBJ2-7 | TRBV15 | ATSRDQGGSRSYEQY
TRBJ1-5 | TRBV27 | ASSRGQVNEGNQPQH
TRBJ2-7 | TRBV27 | ASSLAGLTYEQY
TRBJ2-5 | TRBV4-3 | ASSQGIASALATQY
TRBJ1-1 | TRBV3-1 | ASSQVENTEAF